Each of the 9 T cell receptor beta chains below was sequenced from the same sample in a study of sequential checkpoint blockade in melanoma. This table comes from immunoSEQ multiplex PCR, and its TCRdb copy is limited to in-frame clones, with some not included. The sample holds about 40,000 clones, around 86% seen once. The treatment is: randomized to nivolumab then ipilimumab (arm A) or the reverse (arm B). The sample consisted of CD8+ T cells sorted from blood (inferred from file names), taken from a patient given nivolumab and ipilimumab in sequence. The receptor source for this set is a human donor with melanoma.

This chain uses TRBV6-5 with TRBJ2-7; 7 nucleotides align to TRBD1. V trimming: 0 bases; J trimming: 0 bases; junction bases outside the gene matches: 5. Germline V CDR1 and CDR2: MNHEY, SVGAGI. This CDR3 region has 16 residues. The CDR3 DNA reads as TGTGCCAGCAGTTACTCGAGGGACAGATACTCCTACGAGCAGTACGTC. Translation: CASSYSRDRYSYEQYV.

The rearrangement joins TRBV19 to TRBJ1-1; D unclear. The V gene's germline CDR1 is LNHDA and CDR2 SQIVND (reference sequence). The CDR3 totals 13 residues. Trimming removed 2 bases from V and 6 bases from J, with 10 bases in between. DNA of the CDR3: TGTGCCAGTAGTATAAGGACTGTCGCTGAAGCTTTCTTT. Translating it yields CASSIRTVAEAFF.

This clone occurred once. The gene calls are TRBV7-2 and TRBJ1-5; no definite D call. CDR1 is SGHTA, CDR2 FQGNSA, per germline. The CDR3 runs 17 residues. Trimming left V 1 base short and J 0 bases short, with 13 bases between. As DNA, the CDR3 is TGTGCCAGCAGCTTAGACGGACGGACTTATAGCAATCAGCCCCAGCATTTT. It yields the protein CASSLDGRTYSNQPQHF.

In DNA, the CDR3 is TGTGCCAGCACCCTTAGCGTCACAGATACGCAGTATTTT. Amino acid sequence: CASTLSVTDTQYF. The genes are TRBV28 and TRBJ2-3; TRBD2 is a possible D gene (5 bases). The CDR3 consists of 13 residues. Trimming took 7 bases from V and 2 from J, leaving 10 bases between them. CDR1 is MDHEN and CDR2 is SYDVKM in the germline V gene.

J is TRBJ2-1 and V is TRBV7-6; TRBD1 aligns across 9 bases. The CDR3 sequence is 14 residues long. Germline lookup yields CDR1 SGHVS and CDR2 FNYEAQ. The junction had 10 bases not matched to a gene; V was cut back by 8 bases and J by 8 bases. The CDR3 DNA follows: TGTGCCAGCGGAGAGGACAGGGGAAGCCATGAGCAGTTCTTC. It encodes CASGEDRGSHEQFF.

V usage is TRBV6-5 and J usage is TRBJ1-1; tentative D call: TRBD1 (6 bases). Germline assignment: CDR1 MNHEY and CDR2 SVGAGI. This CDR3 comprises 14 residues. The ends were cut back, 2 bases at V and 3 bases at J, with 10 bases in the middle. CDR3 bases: TGTGCCAGCAGTTACGTGTCAGGGGACACTGAAGCTTTCTTT. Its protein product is CASSYVSGDTEAFF.

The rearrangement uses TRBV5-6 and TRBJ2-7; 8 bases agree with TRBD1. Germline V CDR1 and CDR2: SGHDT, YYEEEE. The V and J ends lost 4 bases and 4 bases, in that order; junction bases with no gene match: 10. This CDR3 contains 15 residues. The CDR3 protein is CASSLGQAAGYEQYV. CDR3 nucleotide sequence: TGTGCCAGCAGCCTGGGACAGGCGGCAGGATACGAGCAGTACGTC.

CDR3 DNA sequence: TGTGCCAGCAGAAGACAGGGGGATAGTCAAGAGACCCAGTACTTC. Protein sequence: CASRRQGDSQETQYF. The rearrangement uses TRBV2 and TRBJ2-5; 9 bases match TRBD1. The V gene end was trimmed by 6 bases and the J gene end by 2 bases; junction bases not matched to a gene: 7. This CDR3 region has 15 residues. Germline values: CDR1 SNHLY, CDR2 FYNNEI. Variable domain in full (rest from reference TRBV2 and TRBJ2-5): EPEVTQTPSHQVTQMGQEVILRCVPISNHLYFYWYRQILGQKVEFLVSFYNNEISEKSEIFDDQFSVERPDGSNFTLKIRSTKLEDSAMYFCASRRQGDSQETQYFGPGTRLLVL.

The CDR3 loop reads CSVDTVTNTEAFF. The CDR3 nucleotides read TGCAGCGTAGATACAGTAACGAACACTGAAGCTTTCTTT. The rearrangement joins TRBV29-1 to TRBJ1-1; unclear D gene. V lost 6 bases and J 1 base, leaving 12 bases between the germline ends. CDR3 length: 13 amino acids. Germline CDR1 is SQVTM and CDR2 is ANQGSEA.